The clone carrying this T cell receptor (beta chain) was counted only a few times. An end of the junction differs from the germline gene, which may be a read error. This entry is derived from a study of patients and donors after allogeneic stem cell transplantation. TCRdb reanalysed the RT-PCR reads using MiXCR and keeps one entry per CDR3 protein. The sample lists approximately 170,000 distinct CDR3 sequences, 24% occurring once. This CDR3 is 11 amino acids long. Germline lookup yields CDR1 PRHDT and CDR2 FYEKMQ (reference sequence). The sequencing sample was made of blood, either unsorted or a sorted T cell fraction (not recorded which). The origin of this receptor is a human donor who was either an allogeneic HSCT recipient or a stem cell or donor lymphocyte infusion donor (not recorded which). It is not recorded whose cells these are; they may come from a transplant donor. This chain joins TRBV13 and TRBJ1-1; 9 nucleotides align to TRBD1. The chain's CDR3 is CASSTGTGKVF. The CDR3 DNA reads TGTGCCAGCAGCACCGGGACAGGGAAAGTCTTT. The variable domain in full, with the rest retrieved from reference TRBV13 and TRBJ1-1, is AAGVIQSPRHLIKEKRETATLKCYPIPRHDTVYWYQQGPGQDPQFLISFYEKMQSDKGSIPDRFSAQQFSDYHSELNMSSLELGDSALYFCASSTGTGKVFGQGTRLTVV.